This T cell receptor beta chain was sequenced in a study of cytomegalovirus exposure and HLA in healthy donors. Whole-study findings and limits: According to reports, the classifier identified cytomegalovirus status with high specificity and sensitivity. Researchers catalogued approximately 160 TCR beta chains as cytomegalovirus-associated.

In regard to this clone: Its antigen is not known.

From the approximately 120-subject validation cohort, which was separate from the roughly 610-subject first cohort, the donors were drawn. Trimming stripped 1 base from V and 5 bases from J, with 11 bases between. There are 14 residues in the CDR3. Germline V gene data show CDR1 as GTSNPN and CDR2 as SVGIG (reference sequence). The assay was immunoSEQ multiplex PCR, and TCRdb's table has in-frame clones only and misses some. The table records about 95,000 clones, less than 85% of them present only once. The V gene is TRBV30, the J gene TRBJ2-2; D is perhaps TRBD2 (6 bases). The source of this sequence is a young man in good health and CMV-seropositive. Sequencing was done on a sample of PBMCs. This CDR3 is CAWSAAGRTGELFF. The DNA for the CDR3 is TGTGCCTGGAGTGCGGCGGGACGGACCGGGGAGCTGTTTTTT.